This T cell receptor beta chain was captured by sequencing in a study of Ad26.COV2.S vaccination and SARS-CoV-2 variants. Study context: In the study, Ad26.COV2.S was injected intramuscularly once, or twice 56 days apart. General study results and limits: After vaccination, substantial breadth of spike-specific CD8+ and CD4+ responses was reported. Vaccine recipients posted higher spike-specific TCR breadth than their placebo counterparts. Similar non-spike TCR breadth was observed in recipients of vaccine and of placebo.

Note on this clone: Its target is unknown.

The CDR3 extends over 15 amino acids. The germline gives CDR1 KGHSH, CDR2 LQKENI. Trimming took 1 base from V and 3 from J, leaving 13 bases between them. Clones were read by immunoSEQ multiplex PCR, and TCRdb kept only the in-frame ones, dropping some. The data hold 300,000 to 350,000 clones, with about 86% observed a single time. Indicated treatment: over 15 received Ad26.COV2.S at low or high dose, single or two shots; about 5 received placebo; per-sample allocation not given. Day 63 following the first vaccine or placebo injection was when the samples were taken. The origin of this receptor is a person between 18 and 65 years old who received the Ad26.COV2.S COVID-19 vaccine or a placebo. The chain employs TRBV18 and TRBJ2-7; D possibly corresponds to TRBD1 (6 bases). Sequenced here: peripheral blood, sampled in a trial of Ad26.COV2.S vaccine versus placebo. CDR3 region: CASSPLQGTYYEQYF. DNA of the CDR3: TGTGCCAGCTCACCACTACAGGGAACCTACTACGAGCAGTACTTC.